The 8 T cell receptor beta chains below come from one sample, sequenced in a study of blood T cell repertoires in COVID-19. Using immunoSEQ multiplex PCR, the repertoire was profiled, and TCRdb retains in-frame clones only, with some absent. The table records under 250,000 clones, around 85% of them present only once. The sequenced material came from peripheral blood. The receptors derive from a woman aged 60-75 years with active or convalescent COVID-19.

This sequence joins TRBV7-9 and TRBJ2-7; 7 nucleotides match TRBD1. Germline lookup yields CDR1 SEHNR and CDR2 FQNEAQ (reference sequence). After removal of 4 bases from V and 2 bases from J, the junction contained 5 bases not matched to a gene. The CDR3 totals 14 residues. CDR3 sequence: CASSSRDSTYEQYF. DNA for the CDR3: TGTGCCAGCAGCTCCCGGGACAGTACCTACGAGCAGTACTTC. The whole variable domain, remainder taken from reference TRBV7-9 and TRBJ2-7, is DTGVSQNPRHKITKRGQNVTFRCDPISEHNRLYWYRQTLGQGPEFLTYFQNEAQLEKSRLLSDRFSAERPKGSFSTLEIQRTEQGDSAMYLCASSSRDSTYEQYFGPGTRLTVT.

This clone showed up many times. The chain uses TRBV6-1 and TRBJ2-7; D perhaps matches TRBD1 (6 bases). V dropped 0 bases and J dropped 4 bases, with 13 bases sitting between them. CDR1 MNHNS and CDR2 SASEGT come from the germline V gene. The CDR3 has 15 amino acids. CDR3 DNA: TGTGCCAGCAGTGAAGCTGACAGGACCTTGTACGAGCAGTACGTC. This codes for CASSEADRTLYEQYV.

J is TRBJ2-5 and V is TRBV9; tentatively, D is TRBD1 (6 bases). In germline, CDR1 is SGDLS, CDR2 YYNGEE. This CDR3 region has 16 residues. V lost 0 bases and J 4 bases, leaving 16 bases between the germline ends. The CDR3 is CASSVGLQGFGETQYF. The CDR3 DNA follows: TGTGCCAGCAGCGTAGGGCTTCAGGGGTTCGGAGAGACCCAGTACTTC.

The chain combines TRBV10-1 with TRBJ2-1; 9 bases agree with TRBD2. After removal of 5 bases from V and 9 bases from J, the junction contained 8 bases not matched to a gene. The CDR3 spans 14 residues. CDR1 and CDR2 (germline): WNHNN, SYGVQD (reference sequence). CDR3 sequence: CASSISGRTSEQFF. CDR3 nucleotides: TGCGCCAGCAGTATCAGCGGGAGGACAAGTGAGCAGTTCTTC.

This chain joins TRBV9 and TRBJ2-5; D not certain. The CDR3 loop spans 15 amino acids. The germline V gene has CDR1 SGDLS and CDR2 YYNGEE. V lost 0 bases and J 7 bases, leaving 16 bases between the germline ends. CDR3 bases: TGTGCCAGCAGCGTAGACATCGGATTTGAGGTGACCCAGTACTTC. Amino acid sequence: CASSVDIGFEVTQYF.

The chain joins TRBV6-5 to TRBJ1-6; D remains unclear. The V end was cut by 5 bases, the J end by 3 bases, with 8 bases between. CDR1 is MNHEY and CDR2 is SVGAGI in the germline V gene. This CDR3 has 14 residues. The CDR3 coding sequence is TGTGCCAGCAGTACAGAAAACTATAATTCACCCCTCCACTTT. Residues: CASSTENYNSPLHF.

This clone appeared a single time. The chain links TRBV5-4 to TRBJ2-5, with 7 bases that match TRBD1. This CDR3 has 14 amino acids. Germline CDR1 is SGHNT and CDR2 is YYREEE (reference sequence). V lost 4 bases to trimming and J lost 5 bases; unmatched junction nucleotides: 8. CDR3 nucleotides: TGTGCCAGCAGCGACGGGACAGTAAGGGAGACCCAGTACTTC. It yields the protein CASSDGTVRETQYF.

J is TRBJ1-2 and V is TRBV24-1, with 7 bases fitting TRBD1. Germline CDR1 KGHDR, CDR2 SFDVKD. J gave up 8 bases and V 2 bases, and 13 bases lay outside the gene matches. The CDR3 length is 16 residues. DNA for the CDR3: TGTGCCACCAGTGATTCCACTACAGGGGAAAACGACGGCTACACCTTC. Translation: CATSDSTTGENDGYTF.